This T cell receptor beta chain comes out of a study of blood T cells in healthy people across ages. Study in general: Template switching retrieved approximately one barcoded beta molecule for each two T cells.

Through a sample-barcoded 5' primer and a J-beta primer mix, a second PCR was run for roughly 6 to 12 cycles. TCRdb fed the 5' RACE reads into MiXCR, producing one record per CDR3 protein. In the table there are 720,000 or so distinct CDR3 sequences, less than 45% of which are singletons. V was clipped by 3 bases and J by 10 bases, with 14 bases between them. Germline values: CDR1 SGHRS, CDR2 YFSETQ. This CDR3 region has 13 residues. The sequencing sample was made of blood. This chain uses TRBV5-1 with TRBJ2-1; D is unresolved. This clonotype was sampled from a man aged 80 or over in good health. Here the CDR3 reads CASSSDTGKEQFF. In nucleotides, the CDR3 is TGCGCCAGCAGCTCTGACACGGGTAAGGAGCAGTTCTTC.